Below are 32 T cell receptor beta chains sequenced from a single sample in a study of blood T cell repertoires in COVID-19. TCRdb keeps only in-frame clones here, not all; method: immunoSEQ multiplex PCR. The data show hundreds of thousands of clones, approximately 80% seen once. Source material: PBMCs or T cells enriched from blood (not recorded which). All receptors derive from a man between 35 and 55 years old who had been exposed to COVID-19.

In this sample, this clone turned up once. This chain joins TRBV10-3 and TRBJ2-7; maybe TRBD2 (6 bases). Per the germline V gene, CDR1 is ENHRY and CDR2 is SYGVKD. Trimming removed 4 bases from V and 4 bases from J, with 11 bases in between. CDR3 length equals 13 residues. CDR3 in DNA: TGTGCCATCAGTGGCGCGGGACGGTACGAGCAGTACTTC. This gives the protein CAISGAGRYEQYF.

This clone was seen a single time. The chain has TRBV7-9 and TRBJ2-7; D is unresolved. V was trimmed by 5 bases and J by 12 bases, leaving 17 bases between them. This CDR3 contains 12 residues. CDR1 is SEHNR, CDR2 FQNEAQ, per germline (reference sequence). For the CDR3, the DNA is TGTGCCAGCAGCGTATCCGGAGAAGTTCGGTACTTC. Translated, it gives CASSVSGEVRYF.

The chain uses TRBV3-1 (or the pseudogene TRBV3-2) and TRBJ2-7; a possible D gene is TRBD2 (6 bases). The ends were cut back, 6 bases at V and 1 base at J, with 10 bases in the middle. Germline lookup yields CDR1 LGHDT and CDR2 YNNKEL (reference sequence). The CDR3 totals 13 residues. The CDR3 region is CASRAEGSYEQYF. CDR3 sequence (DNA): TGTGCCAGCAGAGCGGAGGGGTCCTACGAGCAGTACTTC.

V and J are TRBV2 and TRBJ1-5, with 8 positions matching TRBD1. This CDR3 contains 17 residues. Germline V gives CDR1 SNHLY, CDR2 FYNNEI. Losses at the gene ends were 5 bases for V and 3 bases for J; bases not matched to a gene: 12. This CDR3 is CASSLPLTGDSNQPQHF. The CDR3 region has the DNA TGTGCCAGCAGTCTTCCTTTGACAGGGGACTCCAATCAGCCCCAGCATTTT.

The rearrangement links TRBV3-1 (or the pseudogene TRBV3-2) to TRBJ1-6, with TRBD1 matching 7 bases. Germline V gene data show CDR1 as LGHDT and CDR2 as YNNKEL (reference sequence). This CDR3 comprises 16 residues. Trimming removed 4 bases from V and 4 bases from J; junction bases left unmatched: 7. Here the CDR3 reads CASSPFDRAYNSPLHF. The CDR3 DNA reads as TGTGCCAGCAGCCCATTTGACAGGGCTTATAATTCACCCCTCCACTTT.

The chain joins TRBV15 to TRBJ1-5; no reliable D call. The CDR3 contains 16 residues. Trimming took off 0 bases at V and 4 bases at J, with 13 bases between the two ends. Germline V gene sequence: CDR1 LNHNV, CDR2 YYDKDF (reference sequence). This CDR3 is CATSREEERSNQPQHF. The CDR3 DNA sequence: TGTGCCACCAGCAGAGAGGAGGAGAGAAGTAATCAGCCCCAGCATTTT.

In its sample, this clone was seen once. The chain is built from TRBV6-1 and TRBJ2-1; TRBD2 matches 9 bases. Germline trimming cut 3 bases from V and 1 base from J; bases unmatched to any gene: 4. This CDR3 is 16 amino acids long. The germline CDR1 and CDR2 sequences are MNHNS and SASEGT. CDR3 in amino acids: CASSEREGPSYNEQFF. The CDR3 nucleotides are TGTGCCAGCAGTGAGCGGGAGGGTCCGTCCTACAATGAGCAGTTCTTC.

This clone was detected a few times. This chain uses TRBV10-1 with TRBJ2-7; D not resolved. CDR1 is WNHNN, CDR2 SYGVQD, per germline (reference sequence). V was clipped by 0 bases and J by 6 bases, with 9 bases between them. CDR3 size: 13 residues. The CDR3 is CASSESEFLEQYF. Written as DNA, the CDR3 is TGCGCCAGCAGTGAGTCTGAGTTTCTCGAGCAGTACTTC.

This clone showed up just once. The chain has TRBV9 and TRBJ2-1; 7 bases are shared with TRBD2. V lost 0 bases and J lost 5; bases outside the gene matches: 8. Germline CDR1 is SGDLS and CDR2 is YYNGEE. This CDR3 region has 16 residues. This CDR3 is CASSVDRLASDNEQFF. The CDR3 nucleotides are TGTGCCAGCAGCGTAGATCGACTAGCATCGGACAATGAGCAGTTCTTC. Full variable domain (missing parts from reference TRBV9 and TRBJ2-1): DSGVTQTPKHLITATGQRVTLRCSPRSGDLSVYWYQQSLDQGLQFLIQYYNGEERAKGNILERFSAQQFPDLHSELNLSSLELGDSALYFCASSVDRLASDNEQFFGPGTRLTVL.

With respect to this clone: One end of the junction does not line up with germline, which may come from a read error. This rearrangement joins TRBV18 to TRBJ2-5; D might be TRBD1 (5 bases). CDR1 is KGHSH and CDR2 is LQKENI in the germline V gene. The CDR3 contains 13 residues. CDR3 nucleotides: TGTGCCACCTCAACAGGAGCTGTCGAGACCCAGTACTTC. It yields the protein CATSTGAVETQYF.

CDR3 DNA: TGTGCCAGCAGCTGGAGGGGGCTAACTGAAGCTTTCTTT. It translates to CASSWRGLTEAFF. This sequence joins TRBV5-4 and TRBJ1-1, with 7 nucleotides matching TRBD1. V shed 3 bases, J shed 5 bases, and the junction held 4 bases outside the gene matches. This CDR3 contains 13 residues. CDR1 is SGHNT and CDR2 is YYREEE in the germline V gene (reference sequence).

This sequence joins TRBV7-2 and TRBJ1-2, with D possibly matching TRBD1 (6 bases). Germline V lookup: CDR1 SGHTA, CDR2 FQGNSA. V was shortened by 6 bases and J by 0 bases, with 14 bases between the two germline ends. The CDR3 contains 15 residues. CDR3 sequence: CASRRQTGANYGYTF. The CDR3 nucleotides are TGTGCCAGCAGGAGACAGACAGGAGCTAACTATGGCTACACCTTC. Variable domain in full (rest from reference TRBV7-2 and TRBJ1-2): GAGVSQSPSNKVTEKGKDVELRCDPISGHTALYWYRQSLGQGLEFLIYFQGNSAPDKSGLPSDRFSAERTGGSVSTLTIQRTQQEDSAVYLCASRRQTGANYGYTFGSGTRLTVV.

J is TRBJ2-3 and V is TRBV30, with D perhaps matching TRBD1 (6 bases). V was cut by 0 bases and J by 6 bases, with 7 bases left in between. CDR1 and CDR2 (germline): GTSNPN, SVGIG (reference sequence). CDR3 length: 12 amino acids. The CDR3 bases are TGTGCCTGGAGTGTACAGGGCGATACGCAGTATTTT. Translation gives CAWSVQGDTQYF.

V and J are TRBV15 and TRBJ2-1; 9 nucleotides align to TRBD2. The V segment lost 6 bases and the J segment 7 bases; nucleotides outside the gene matches: 7. The germline V gene encodes CDR1 LNHNV and CDR2 YYDKDF (reference sequence). This CDR3 comprises 14 residues. This chain's CDR3 is CATRRTSAPNEQFF. For the CDR3, the DNA is TGTGCCACCAGAAGGACTAGCGCTCCAAATGAGCAGTTCTTC.

This clone was seen a few times. The chain carries TRBV19 and TRBJ1-3, with no clear D. The germline gives CDR1 LNHDA, CDR2 SQIVND (reference sequence). The CDR3 totals 17 residues. Deletions cut 4 bases from V and 0 bases from J, with 16 bases between. The CDR3 sequence: CASSTHPGKSSGNTIYF. DNA for the CDR3: TGTGCCAGTAGTACCCACCCGGGGAAAAGCTCTGGAAACACCATATATTTT.

The genes are TRBV2 and TRBJ1-1; possibly TRBD1 for D (5 bases). In germline, CDR1 is SNHLY, CDR2 FYNNEI. V lost 6 bases and J lost 4, with 12 bases in between. The CDR3 totals 13 residues. For the CDR3, the DNA is TGTGCCAGCAGGGTGACAGCTGGCACTGAAGCTTTCTTT. Its translation is CASRVTAGTEAFF.

The chain carries TRBV10-3 and TRBJ2-1, with TRBD2 matching over 10 bases. The trim removed 0 bases at V and 6 bases at J, leaving 11 bases unmatched. Germline lookup yields CDR1 ENHRY and CDR2 SYGVKD. The CDR3 runs to 18 residues. The CDR3 here is CAISESGMGLAGVNEQFF. CDR3 nucleotide sequence: TGTGCCATCAGTGAGTCTGGGATGGGGCTAGCGGGAGTCAATGAGCAGTTCTTC.

This clone was detected only once. The chain combines TRBV5-1 with TRBJ2-1, with D uncertain. Germline CDR1 is SGHRS and CDR2 is YFSETQ. The length of the CDR3 is 13 residues. V was pared by 6 bases and J by 2 bases, with 9 bases between. The CDR3 reads CASKAATYNEQFF. The CDR3 DNA is TGCGCCAGCAAGGCGGCGACCTACAATGAGCAGTTCTTC.

The gene calls are TRBV19 and TRBJ1-1, with D perhaps TRBD1 (6 bases). Trimming stripped 0 bases from V and 6 bases from J, with 14 bases between. In germline, CDR1 is LNHDA, CDR2 SQIVND (reference sequence). This CDR3 comprises 15 residues. CDR3 nucleotide sequence: TGTGCCAGTAGTATAGATCCACAGGGCCGGGCTGAAGCTTTCTTT. Translated: CASSIDPQGRAEAFF.

The CDR3 loop is CASSAQDRYYEQYF. The DNA for the CDR3 is TGTGCCAGCAGTGCCCAGGACAGGTATTACGAGCAGTACTTC. The J gene is TRBJ2-7, the V gene TRBV6-4; 7 bases match TRBD1. The CDR3 totals 14 residues. Germline CDR1 reads MRHNA; CDR2 reads SNTAGT. Trimming cost V 4 bases and J 4 bases; bases outside gene matches: 7.

J is TRBJ1-1 and V is TRBV5-6; D unresolved. The germline gives CDR1 SGHDT, CDR2 YYEEEE. Trimming removed 3 bases at V and 4 bases at J, with 25 bases between. The CDR3 spans 18 residues. CDR3 sequence: CASSWPVGEYGKITEAFF. DNA for the CDR3: TGTGCCAGCAGCTGGCCTGTTGGGGAGTATGGGAAGATCACTGAAGCTTTCTTT.

The chain employs TRBV7-8 and TRBJ2-6; D possibly corresponds to TRBD1 (5 bases). V shed 5 bases and J shed 2 bases, with 10 bases lying between them. This CDR3 is built from 15 residues. Germline V gives CDR1 SGHVS, CDR2 FQNEAQ. The CDR3 bases are TGTGCCAGCAGCACGTCAGGGACTGGGGCCAACGTCCTGACTTTC. Amino acids: CASSTSGTGANVLTF.

V gene TRBV5-1 combines with J gene TRBJ2-4, with 8 bases aligning to TRBD1. The CDR3 has 15 residues. The J segment lost 8 bases and the V segment lost 4 bases, leaving 11 bases of the junction unmatched. The germline V gene has CDR1 SGHRS and CDR2 YFSETQ. The CDR3 DNA is TGCGCCAGCAGCACGACAGGGGCCCGACGGGACATTCAGTACTTC. This encodes CASSTTGARRDIQYF.

This rearrangement joins TRBV5-1 to TRBJ2-5, with D possibly being TRBD2 (5 bases). Germline assignment: CDR1 SGHRS and CDR2 YFSETQ. CDR3 length: 14 amino acids. Trimming left V 1 base short and J 5 bases short, with 12 bases between. CDR3 sequence reads: CASSLFTGDETQYF. Here the CDR3 DNA reads TGCGCCAGCAGCTTGTTTACCGGGGATGAGACCCAGTACTTC.

This clone was picked up one time. In DNA form, the CDR3 reads TGTGCCAGCAATCCCACCGGGACAGATCCCAACTATGGCTACACCTTC. Translation: CASNPTGTDPNYGYTF. The chain couples TRBV27 to TRBJ1-2; 7 bases are a match to TRBD1. Germline V lookup: CDR1 MNHEY, CDR2 SMNVEV (reference sequence). Losses at the gene ends were 7 bases for V and 2 bases for J; bases not matched to a gene: 13. The CDR3 runs to 16 residues.

This chain connects TRBV27 to TRBJ1-5; D is ambiguous. Trimming took 7 bases from V and 2 from J, leaving 18 bases between them. Per the germline V gene, CDR1 is MNHEY and CDR2 is SMNVEV (reference sequence). CDR3 length: 16 amino acids. This CDR3 reads CASTPRAGLGNQPQHF. The CDR3 DNA is TGTGCCAGCACCCCTCGCGCGGGTTTGGGCAATCAGCCCCAGCATTTT.

The chain carries TRBV20-1 and TRBJ2-1; D perhaps matches TRBD1 (6 bases). The CDR3 consists of 10 residues. Per the germline V gene, CDR1 is DFQATT and CDR2 is SNEGSKA (reference sequence). The V end lost 4 bases, the J end lost 9 bases, and 7 bases lay between the germline ends. CDR3 sequence: CSATRGEQFF. The CDR3 bases are TGCAGTGCTACCAGGGGTGAGCAGTTCTTC.

About this clone itself: Within the sample, other DNA sequences also encode this same CDR3. The chain couples TRBV6-5 to TRBJ1-2; D is perhaps TRBD1 (5 bases). The V gene lost 8 bases and the J gene lost 4 bases, with 14 bases spanning the gap. The CDR3 sequence is 13 residues long. Germline assignment: CDR1 MNHEY and CDR2 SVGAGI. The CDR3 DNA reads as TGTGCCAGCCGGCGGGGCCCGGGCTATGGCTACACCTTC. Protein sequence: CASRRGPGYGYTF.

The genes are TRBV7-9 and TRBJ1-4; D gene uncertain. Trimming cost V 3 bases and J 7 bases, with 18 bases left between them. The germline V gene has CDR1 SEHNR and CDR2 FQNEAQ (reference sequence). The CDR3 spans 16 residues. The CDR3 bases are TGTGCCAGCAGCTTTCGACGGACTACTGGTTTTGAAAAACTGTTTTTT. Translation gives CASSFRRTTGFEKLFF.

The chain recombines TRBV5-1 with TRBJ2-7; 10 nucleotides line up with TRBD1. Unmatched junction bases numbered 7, after V lost 5 bases and J lost 2 bases. This CDR3 spans 15 amino acids. Germline-derived CDR1 and CDR2 are SGHRS and YFSETQ. CDR3 in amino acids: CASRMGQGITYEQYF. The CDR3 region has the DNA TGCGCCAGCAGGATGGGACAGGGGATCACCTACGAGCAGTACTTC.

This clone has more than one count but fewer than ten. J is TRBJ1-2 and V is TRBV2; D not certain. V was cut by 3 bases and J by 6 bases, with 17 bases left in between. CDR1 is SNHLY, CDR2 FYNNEI, per germline. The CDR3 loop spans 15 amino acids. The CDR3 spells CASSDPVLLGDGYTF. Here the CDR3 DNA reads TGTGCCAGCAGTGATCCCGTACTTCTCGGGGATGGCTACACCTTC.

The chain is built from TRBV19 and TRBJ1-5; perhaps TRBD1 as D (5 bases). Germline assignment: CDR1 LNHDA and CDR2 SQIVND (reference sequence). Trimming left V 9 bases short and J 5 bases short, with 11 bases between. The CDR3 runs to 12 residues. CDR3 residues: CASTDSDQPQHF. DNA for the CDR3: TGTGCCAGCACAGACAGCGATCAGCCCCAGCATTTT.